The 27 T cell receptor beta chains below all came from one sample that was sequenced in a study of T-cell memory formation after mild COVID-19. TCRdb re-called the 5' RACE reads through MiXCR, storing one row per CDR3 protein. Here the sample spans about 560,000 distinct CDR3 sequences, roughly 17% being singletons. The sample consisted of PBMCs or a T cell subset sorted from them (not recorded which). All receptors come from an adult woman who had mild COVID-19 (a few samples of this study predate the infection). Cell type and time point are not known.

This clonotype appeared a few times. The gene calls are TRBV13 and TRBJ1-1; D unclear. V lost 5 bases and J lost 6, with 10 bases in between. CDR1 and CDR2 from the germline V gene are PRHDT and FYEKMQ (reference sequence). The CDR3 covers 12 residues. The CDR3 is CASSPSTAEAFF. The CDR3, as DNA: TGTGCCAGCAGCCCAAGTACGGCTGAAGCTTTCTTT.

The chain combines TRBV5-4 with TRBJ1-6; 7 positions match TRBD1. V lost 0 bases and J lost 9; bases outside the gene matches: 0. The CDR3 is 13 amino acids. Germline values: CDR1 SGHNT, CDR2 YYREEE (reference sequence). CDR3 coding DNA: TGTGCCAGCAGCTTGGCAGGGGGTTCACCCCTCCACTTT. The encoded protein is CASSLAGGSPLHF. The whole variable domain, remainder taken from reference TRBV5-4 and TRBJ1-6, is ETGVTQSPTHLIKTRGQQVTLRCSSQSGHNTVSWYQQALGQGPQFIFQYYREEENGRGNFPPRFSGLQFPNYSSELNVNALELDDSALYLCASSLAGGSPLHFGNGTRLTVT.

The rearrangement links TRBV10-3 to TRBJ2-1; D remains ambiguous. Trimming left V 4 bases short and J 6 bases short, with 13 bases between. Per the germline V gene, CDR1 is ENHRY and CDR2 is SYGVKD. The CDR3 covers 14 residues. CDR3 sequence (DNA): TGTGCCATCAGTGCCCACCCCCAGGTCAATGAGCAGTTCTTC. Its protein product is CAISAHPQVNEQFF.

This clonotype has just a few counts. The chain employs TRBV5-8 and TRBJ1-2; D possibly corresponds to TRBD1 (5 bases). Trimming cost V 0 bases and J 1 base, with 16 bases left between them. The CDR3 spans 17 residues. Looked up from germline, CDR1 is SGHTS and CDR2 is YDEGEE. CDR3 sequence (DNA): TGTGCCAGCAGCTTGGTGTTTTCTACAGGCCGTAACTATGGCTACACCTTC. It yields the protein CASSLVFSTGRNYGYTF.

CDR3 protein: CATSRDLTGGPGELFF. The CDR3 nucleotides are TGTGCCACCAGCAGAGATCTCACAGGGGGACCCGGGGAGCTGTTTTTT. This rearrangement joins TRBV15 to TRBJ2-2; the match to TRBD1 covers 8 bases. CDR1 is LNHNV, CDR2 YYDKDF, per germline (reference sequence). J lost 6 bases, V lost 0 bases, and 6 bases had no gene match. The CDR3 totals 16 residues.

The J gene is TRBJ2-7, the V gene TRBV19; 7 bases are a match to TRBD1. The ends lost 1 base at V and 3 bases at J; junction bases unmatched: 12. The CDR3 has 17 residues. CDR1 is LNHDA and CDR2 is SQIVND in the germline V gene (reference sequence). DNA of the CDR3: TGTGCCAGTAGTATAGCCCTGACAGGGCAAGTGAGCTACGAGCAGTACTTC. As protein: CASSIALTGQVSYEQYF.

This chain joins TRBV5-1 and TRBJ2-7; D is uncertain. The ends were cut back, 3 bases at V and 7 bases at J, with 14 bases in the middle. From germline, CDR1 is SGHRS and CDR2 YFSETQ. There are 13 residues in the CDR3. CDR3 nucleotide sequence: TGCGCCAGCAGCTCCTACACTGGTGGAGAGCAGTACTTC. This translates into CASSSYTGGEQYF.

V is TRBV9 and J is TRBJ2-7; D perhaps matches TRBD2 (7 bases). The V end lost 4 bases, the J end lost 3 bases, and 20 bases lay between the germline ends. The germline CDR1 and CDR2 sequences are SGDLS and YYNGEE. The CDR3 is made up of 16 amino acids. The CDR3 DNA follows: TGTGCCAGCAGCCCCCTCGTCGCGGGGGCCCTCTACGAGCAGTACTTC. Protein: CASSPLVAGALYEQYF. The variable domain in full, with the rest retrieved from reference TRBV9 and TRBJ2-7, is DSGVTQTPKHLITATGQRVTLRCSPRSGDLSVYWYQQSLDQGLQFLIQYYNGEERAKGNILERFSAQQFPDLHSELNLSSLELGDSALYFCASSPLVAGALYEQYFGPGTRLTVT.

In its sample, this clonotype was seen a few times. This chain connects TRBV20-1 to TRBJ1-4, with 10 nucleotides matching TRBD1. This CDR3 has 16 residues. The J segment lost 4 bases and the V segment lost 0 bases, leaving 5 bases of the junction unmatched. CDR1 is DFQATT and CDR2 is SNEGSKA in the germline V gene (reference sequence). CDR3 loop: CSARDGQGGSNEKLFF. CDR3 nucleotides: TGCAGTGCTAGAGATGGACAGGGGGGCAGTAATGAAAAACTGTTTTTT.

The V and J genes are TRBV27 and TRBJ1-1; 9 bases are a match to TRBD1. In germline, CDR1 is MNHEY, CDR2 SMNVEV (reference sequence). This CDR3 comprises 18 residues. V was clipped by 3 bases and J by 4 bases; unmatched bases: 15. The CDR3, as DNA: TGTGCCAGCAGTTTCCCCTCACCGGGACAGGGAGGTAGCACTGAAGCTTTCTTT. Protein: CASSFPSPGQGGSTEAFF.

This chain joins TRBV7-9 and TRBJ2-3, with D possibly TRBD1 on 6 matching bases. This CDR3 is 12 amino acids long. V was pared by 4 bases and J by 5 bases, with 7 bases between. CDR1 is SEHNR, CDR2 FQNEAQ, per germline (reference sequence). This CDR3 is CASSSRGDTQYF. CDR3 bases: TGTGCCAGCAGCTCCAGGGGAGATACGCAGTATTTT.

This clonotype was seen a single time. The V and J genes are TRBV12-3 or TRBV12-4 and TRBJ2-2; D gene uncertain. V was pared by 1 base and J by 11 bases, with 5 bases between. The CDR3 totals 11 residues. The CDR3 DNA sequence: TGTGCCAGCAGTTTAGAACGTGAGCTGTTTTTT. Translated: CASSLERELFF.

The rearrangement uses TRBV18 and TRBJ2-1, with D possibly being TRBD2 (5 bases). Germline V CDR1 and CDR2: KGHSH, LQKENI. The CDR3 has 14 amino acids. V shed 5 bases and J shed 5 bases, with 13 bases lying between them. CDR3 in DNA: TGTGCCAGCTCATTACTAGTCGCCGACAATGAGCAGTTCTTC. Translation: CASSLLVADNEQFF.

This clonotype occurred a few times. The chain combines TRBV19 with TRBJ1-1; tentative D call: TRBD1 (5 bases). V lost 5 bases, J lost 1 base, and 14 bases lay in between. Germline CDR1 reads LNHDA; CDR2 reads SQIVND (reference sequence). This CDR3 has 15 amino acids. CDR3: CASSWVTGANTEAFF. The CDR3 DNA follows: TGTGCCAGTAGTTGGGTCACCGGGGCGAACACTGAAGCTTTCTTT. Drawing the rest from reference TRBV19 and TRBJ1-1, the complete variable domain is DGGITQSPKYLFRKEGQNVTLSCEQNLNHDAMYWYRQDPGQGLRLIYYSQIVNDFQKGDIAEGYSVSREKKESFPLTVTSAQKNPTAFYLCASSWVTGANTEAFFGQGTRLTVV.

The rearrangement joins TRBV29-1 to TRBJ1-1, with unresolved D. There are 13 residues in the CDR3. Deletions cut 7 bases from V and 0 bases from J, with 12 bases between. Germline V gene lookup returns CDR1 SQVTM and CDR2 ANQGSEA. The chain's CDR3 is CSAVPRMNTEAFF. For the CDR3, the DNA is TGCAGCGCCGTGCCCCGTATGAACACTGAAGCTTTCTTT. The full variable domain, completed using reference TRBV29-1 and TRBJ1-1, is SAVISQKPSRDICQRGTSLTIQCQVDSQVTMMFWYRQQPGQSLTLIATANQGSEATYESGFVIDKFPISRPNLTFSTLTVSNMSPEDSSIYLCSAVPRMNTEAFFGQGTRLTVV.

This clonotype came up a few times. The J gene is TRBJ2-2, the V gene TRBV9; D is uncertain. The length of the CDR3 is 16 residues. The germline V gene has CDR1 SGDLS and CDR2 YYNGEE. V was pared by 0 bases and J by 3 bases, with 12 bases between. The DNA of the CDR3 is TGTGCCAGCAGCGTAGGTGGTCTCGCCCACACCGGGGAGCTGTTTTTT. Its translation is CASSVGGLAHTGELFF.

The CDR3 nucleotides read TGTGCCAGCTCACCAAACAGGGGACCTATGAACACTGAAGCTTTCTTT. Encoded protein: CASSPNRGPMNTEAFF. The chain uses TRBV18 and TRBJ1-1; 7 bases line up with TRBD1. V dropped 2 bases and J dropped 0; count of bases not matched to a gene: 6. The CDR3 is 16 residues long. Germline V gene lookup returns CDR1 KGHSH and CDR2 LQKENI.

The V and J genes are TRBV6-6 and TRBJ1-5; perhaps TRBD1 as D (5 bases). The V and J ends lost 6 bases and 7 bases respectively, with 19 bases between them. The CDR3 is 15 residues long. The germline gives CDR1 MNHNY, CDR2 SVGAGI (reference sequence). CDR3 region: CASRYIPGDRQPQHF. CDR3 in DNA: TGTGCCAGCAGGTACATACCGGGGGACCGGCAGCCCCAGCATTTT.

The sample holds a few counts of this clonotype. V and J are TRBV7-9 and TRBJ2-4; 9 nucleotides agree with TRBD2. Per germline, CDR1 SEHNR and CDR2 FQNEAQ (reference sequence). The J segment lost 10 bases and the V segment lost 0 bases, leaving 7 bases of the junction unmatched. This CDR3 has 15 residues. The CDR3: CASSLAREGQDIQYF. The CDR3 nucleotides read TGTGCCAGCAGCTTAGCGCGGGAGGGCCAGGATATTCAGTACTTC.

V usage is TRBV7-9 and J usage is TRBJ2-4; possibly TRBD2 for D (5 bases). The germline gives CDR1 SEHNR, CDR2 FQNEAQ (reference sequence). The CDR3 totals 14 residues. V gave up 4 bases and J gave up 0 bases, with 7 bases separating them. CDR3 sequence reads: CASSYEGAKNIQYF. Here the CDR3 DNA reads TGTGCCAGCAGCTATGAGGGAGCCAAAAACATTCAGTACTTC. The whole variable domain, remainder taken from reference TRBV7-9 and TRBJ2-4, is DTGVSQNPRHKITKRGQNVTFRCDPISEHNRLYWYRQTLGQGPEFLTYFQNEAQLEKSRLLSDRFSAERPKGSFSTLEIQRTEQGDSAMYLCASSYEGAKNIQYFGAGTRLSVL.

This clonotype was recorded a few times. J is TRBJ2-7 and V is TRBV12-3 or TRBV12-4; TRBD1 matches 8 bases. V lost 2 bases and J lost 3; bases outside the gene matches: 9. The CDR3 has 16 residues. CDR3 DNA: TGTGCCAGCAGTTTACAGTCCGGGACAGGTTACTACGAGCAGTACTTC. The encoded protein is CASSLQSGTGYYEQYF.

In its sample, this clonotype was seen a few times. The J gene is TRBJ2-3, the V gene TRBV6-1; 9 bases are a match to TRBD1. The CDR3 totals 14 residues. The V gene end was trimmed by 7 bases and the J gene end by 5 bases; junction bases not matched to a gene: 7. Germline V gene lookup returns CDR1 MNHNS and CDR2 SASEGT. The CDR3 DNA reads TGTGCCAGCATCCTACAGGGGGCAGGAGATACGCAGTATTTT. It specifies CASILQGAGDTQYF.

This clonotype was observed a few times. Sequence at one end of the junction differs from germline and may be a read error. As DNA, the CDR3 is TGTGCCACCGGTGATCCTAAGCGGGACAGGGGCGCTAGCAATCAGCCCCAGCATTTT. This codes for CATGDPKRDRGASNQPQHF. The chain joins TRBV24-1 to TRBJ1-5, with 10 bases lining up with TRBD1. The germline gives CDR1 KGHDR, CDR2 SFDVKD. The CDR3 consists of 19 residues.

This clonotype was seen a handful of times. The CDR3 is CASSLVIGRKDEQYF. The DNA for the CDR3 is TGTGCCAGCAGCTTAGTTATAGGGCGAAAAGACGAGCAGTACTTC. The chain recombines TRBV7-9 with TRBJ2-7; unclear D gene. With 1 base removed from V and 5 bases from J, the gap between germline ends came to 15 bases. Germline CDR1 is SEHNR and CDR2 is FQNEAQ (reference sequence). This CDR3 region has 15 residues. The full variable domain, completed using reference TRBV7-9 and TRBJ2-7, is DTGVSQNPRHKITKRGQNVTFRCDPISEHNRLYWYRQTLGQGPEFLTYFQNEAQLEKSRLLSDRFSAERPKGSFSTLEIQRTEQGDSAMYLCASSLVIGRKDEQYFGPGTRLTVT.

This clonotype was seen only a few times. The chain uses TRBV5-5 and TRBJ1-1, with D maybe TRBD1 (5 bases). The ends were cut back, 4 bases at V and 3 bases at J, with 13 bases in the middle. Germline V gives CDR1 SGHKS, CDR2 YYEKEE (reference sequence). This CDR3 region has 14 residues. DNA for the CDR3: TGTGCCAGCAGCCGACAGTGGGGGGACACTGAAGCTTTCTTT. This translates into CASSRQWGDTEAFF.

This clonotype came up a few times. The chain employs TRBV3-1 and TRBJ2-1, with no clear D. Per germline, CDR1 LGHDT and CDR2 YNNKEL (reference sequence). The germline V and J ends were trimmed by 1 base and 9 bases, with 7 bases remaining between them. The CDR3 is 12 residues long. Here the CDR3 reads CASSQAEVEQFF. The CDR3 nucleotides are TGTGCCAGCAGCCAAGCCGAGGTTGAGCAGTTCTTC.

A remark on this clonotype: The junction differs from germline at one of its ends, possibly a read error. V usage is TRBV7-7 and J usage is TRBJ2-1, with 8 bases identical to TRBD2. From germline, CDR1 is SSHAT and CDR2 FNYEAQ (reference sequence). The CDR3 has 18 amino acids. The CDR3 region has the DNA TGTGCTAGCAGCTTAAACCCCTTTCCGGGAGGGTCCTACAATGAGCAGTTCTTC. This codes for CASSLNPFPGGSYNEQFF.